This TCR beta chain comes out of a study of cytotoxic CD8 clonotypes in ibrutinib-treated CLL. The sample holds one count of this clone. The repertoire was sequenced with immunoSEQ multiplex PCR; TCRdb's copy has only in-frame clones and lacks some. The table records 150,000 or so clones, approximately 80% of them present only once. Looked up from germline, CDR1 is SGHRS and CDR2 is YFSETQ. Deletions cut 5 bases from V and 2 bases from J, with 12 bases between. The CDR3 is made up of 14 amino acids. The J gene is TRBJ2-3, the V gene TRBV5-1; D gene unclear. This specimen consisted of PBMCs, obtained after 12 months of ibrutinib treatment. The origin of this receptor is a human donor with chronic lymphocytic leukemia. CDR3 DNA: TGCGCCAGCAGTGGCCCGTCAAACACAGATACGCAGTATTTT. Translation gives CASSGPSNTDTQYF.